The 10 T cell receptor beta chains below were found in one sample sequenced in a study of regulatory T cells in long-lasting Graves disease. Time point noted: persistent/refractory GD, antithyroid drugs over 5 years with positive TRAb. Preparation of the TCR library used RNA extracted from PBMCs. CDR3 regions were amplified by Arm-PCR using iRepertoire HTBI primers to build TCR beta libraries. MiXCR, applied by TCRdb to the multiplex PCR reads, yields one record per CDR3 protein. The data hold some 420,000 distinct CDR3 sequences, with about 22% observed a single time. The sequenced sample was peripheral blood mononuclear cells (PBMCs), obtained when the disease was refractory, from a patient treated with antithyroid drugs. All receptors come from a female donor with Graves disease.

This clonotype was picked up many times. The V call is TRBV7-2, the J call TRBJ2-7, with D uncertain. Germline CDR1 reads SGHTA; CDR2 reads FQGNSA. Deletions cut 4 bases from V and 6 bases from J, with 16 bases between. The CDR3 loop spans 14 amino acids. The CDR3 loop reads CASSSNGLVREQYF. The CDR3 DNA reads TGTGCCAGCAGCTCAAATGGGCTAGTCCGCGAGCAGTACTTC.

The chain is built from TRBV29-1 and TRBJ2-6, with TRBD1 matching 7 bases. CDR1 and CDR2 from the germline V gene are SQVTM and ANQGSEA. V shed 8 bases, J shed 0 bases, and the junction held 7 bases outside the gene matches. This CDR3 is 15 amino acids long. The CDR3 loop reads CSTTGTASGANVLTF. CDR3 DNA: TGCAGCACAACCGGGACAGCCTCTGGGGCCAACGTCCTGACTTTC.

The chain links TRBV5-1 to TRBJ2-2; D is unresolved. The CDR3 totals 16 residues. The germline gives CDR1 SGHRS, CDR2 YFSETQ. V lost 1 base and J lost 5, with 15 bases in between. DNA for the CDR3: TGCGCCAGCAGCTTGAAAGGGCCCACTCGGACCGGGGAGCTGTTTTTT. Translation gives CASSLKGPTRTGELFF.

This clonotype was seen ten or more times. The rearrangement joins TRBV28 to TRBJ2-5, with D perhaps TRBD1 (5 bases). The V end was cut by 3 bases, the J end by 4 bases, with 12 bases between. The germline gives CDR1 MDHEN, CDR2 SYDVKM. This CDR3 contains 14 residues. The CDR3 sequence is CASSLYSRGETQYF. CDR3 DNA: TGTGCCAGCAGTTTGTACTCAAGGGGAGAGACCCAGTACTTC. The entire variable domain, with the rest obtained from reference TRBV28 and TRBJ2-5, is as follows: DVKVTQSSRYLVKRTGEKVFLECVQDMDHENMFWYRQDPGLGLRLIYFSYDVKMKEKGDIPEGYSVSREKKERFSLILESASTNQTSMYLCASSLYSRGETQYFGPGTRLLVL.

This clonotype was found a few times. The chain employs TRBV12-3 or TRBV12-4 and TRBJ2-2, with D possibly TRBD1 on 6 matching bases. The ends were cut back, 8 bases at V and 6 bases at J, with 10 bases in the middle. The length of the CDR3 is 12 residues. The CDR3 loop reads CASAQGAGELFF. CDR3 DNA sequence: TGTGCCAGCGCACAGGGTGCCGGGGAGCTGTTTTTT.

As to this clonotype: A much larger clone lies a single base off, so this may be a read error. V and J are TRBV3-1 and TRBJ1-1; D is unclear. V was trimmed by 1 base and J by 1 base, leaving 7 bases between them. The CDR3 loop spans 14 amino acids. CDR1 and CDR2 from the germline V gene are LGHDT and YNNKEL (reference sequence). The CDR3, as DNA: TGTGCCAGCAGCCAAGGGTCGAGGAACACTGAAGCTTTCTTT. Its protein is CASSQGSRNTEAFF.

This clonotype was counted between two and nine times. This rearrangement joins TRBV3-1 to TRBJ1-2; the D is unclear. The CDR3 covers 16 residues. The ends were cut back, 0 bases at V and 6 bases at J, with 17 bases in the middle. Germline CDR1 reads LGHDT; CDR2 reads YNNKEL (reference sequence). CDR3 protein: CASSQDWARRSDGYTF. The DNA for the CDR3 is TGTGCCAGCAGCCAAGATTGGGCAAGACGGTCCGATGGCTACACCTTC. Full variable domain (rest looked up from reference TRBV3-1 and TRBJ1-2): DTAVSQTPKYLVTQMGNDKSIKCEQNLGHDTMYWYKQDSKKFLKIMFSYNNKELIINETVPNRFSPKSPDKAHLNLHINSLELGDSAVYFCASSQDWARRSDGYTFGSGTRLTVV.

This clonotype appeared many times. V is TRBV12-3 or TRBV12-4 and J is TRBJ1-5; D call uncertain. V lost 3 bases and J lost 7, with 10 bases in between. The CDR3 has 13 amino acids. The CDR3: CASSFSVEQPQHF. DNA of the CDR3: TGTGCCAGCAGTTTCTCGGTGGAACAGCCCCAGCATTTT.

With respect to this clonotype: One base away lies a much larger clone, so this may be a sequencing read error. The CDR3 region has the DNA TGTGCCAGCAGTGAACCGCTACAGGGGCCCTATGGCTACACCTTC. Encoded protein: CASSEPLQGPYGYTF. The chain employs TRBV6-2 or TRBV6-3 and TRBJ1-2; the match to TRBD1 covers 7 bases. In germline, CDR1 is MNHEY, CDR2 SVGEGT. Trimming removed 5 bases from V and 4 bases from J; junction bases left unmatched: 10. The CDR3 totals 15 residues.

This clonotype was counted a single time. Mismatch with germline at one junction end may stem from a read error. The J gene is TRBJ1-4, the V gene TRBV11-2; maybe TRBD1 (6 bases). CDR1 is SGHAT, CDR2 FQNNGV, per germline. The CDR3 length is 15 residues. The CDR3 sequence is CAGSRPGVLGEKLFF. Written as DNA, the CDR3 is TGTGCCGGCAGCCGACCAGGGGTTTTGGGTGAAAAACTGTTTTTT.